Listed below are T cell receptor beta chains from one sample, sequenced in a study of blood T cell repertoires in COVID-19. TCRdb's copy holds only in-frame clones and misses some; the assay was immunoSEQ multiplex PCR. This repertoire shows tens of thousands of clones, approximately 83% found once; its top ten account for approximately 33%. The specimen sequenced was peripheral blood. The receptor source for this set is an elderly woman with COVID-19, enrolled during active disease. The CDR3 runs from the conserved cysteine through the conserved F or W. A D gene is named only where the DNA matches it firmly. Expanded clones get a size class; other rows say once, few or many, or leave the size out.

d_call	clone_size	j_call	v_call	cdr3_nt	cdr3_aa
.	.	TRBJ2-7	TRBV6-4	TGTGCCAGCAGTGACTCGTTCACAGAGCAGTACTTC	CASSDSFTEQYF
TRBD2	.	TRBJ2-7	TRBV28	TGTGCCAGCAGAGAAAGCGGGAGTTCGTACGAGCAGTACTTC	CASRESGSSYEQYF
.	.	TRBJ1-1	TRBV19	TGTGCCAGTAAGGAAGAGGGCTGGAAGGGTGAAGCTTTCTTT	CASKEEGWKGEAFF
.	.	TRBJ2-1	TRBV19	TGTGCCAGTAGTAGGGGGGTATGGAACTCCTACAATGAGCAGTTCTTC	CASSRGVWNSYNEQFF
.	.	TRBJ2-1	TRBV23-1	TGCGCCAGCAGTCAATCGTTTCGAGGGATCTGCAATAGTGAGCAGTTCTTC	CASSQSFRGICNSEQFF
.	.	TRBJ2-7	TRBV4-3	TGCGCCAGCAGCCATCTTATGGCGGAACCATACGAGCAGTACTTC	CASSHLMAEPYEQYF
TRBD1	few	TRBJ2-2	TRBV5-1	TGCGCCAGCAGCCTAGGGACAGCGAACACCGGGGAGCTGTTTTTT	CASSLGTANTGELFF
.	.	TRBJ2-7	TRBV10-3	TGTGCCATCAGTGAGTCGGGAAGGAGGACCTACGAGCAGTACTTC	CAISESGRRTYEQYF
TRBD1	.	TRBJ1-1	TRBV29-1	TGCAGCGCTGGGACAGGGAACACTGAAGCTTTCTTT	CSAGTGNTEAFF
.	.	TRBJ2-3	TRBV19	TGTGCCAGTAGTATCAGGGACACGATGGGTACAGATACGCAGTATTTT	CASSIRDTMGTDTQYF
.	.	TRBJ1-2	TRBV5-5	TGTGCCAGCAGGGGCGGCGGTGGGTCAAAGGGCGACAGCTATGGCTACACCTTC	CASRGGGGSKGDSYGYTF
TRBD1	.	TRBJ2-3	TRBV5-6	TGTGCCAGCAGCTTTTACCCAAGACAGGGAACAGATACGCAGTATTTT	CASSFYPRQGTDTQYF
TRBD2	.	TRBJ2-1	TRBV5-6	TGTGCCAGCAGCCCGGGGACTAGCGGGGGGCCTCGGATGGGTAATGAGCAGTTCTTC	CASSPGTSGGPRMGNEQFF
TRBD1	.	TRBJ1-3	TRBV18	TGTGCCAGCTCAGAAGGACAGGGCTCTGGAAACACCATATATTTT	CASSEGQGSGNTIYF
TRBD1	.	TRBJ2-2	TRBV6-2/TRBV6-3	TGTGCCAGCAGCTGGGGACAGGGGGTAACCGGGGAGCTGTTTTTT	CASSWGQGVTGELFF
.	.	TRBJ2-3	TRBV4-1	TGCGCCAGCAGCCAAGAGCGCGGGGCGGGGGCGAGCACAGATACGCAGTATTTT	CASSQERGAGASTDTQYF
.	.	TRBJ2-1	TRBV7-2	TGTGCCAGCAGCTCAGGGACACGCTCCTACAATGAGCAGTTCTTC	CASSSGTRSYNEQFF
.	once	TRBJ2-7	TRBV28	TGTGCCAGCAAATTTGACAGGTCGACCTACGAGCAGTACTTC	CASKFDRSTYEQYF
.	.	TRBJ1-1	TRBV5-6	TGTGCCAGCAGCCTCTTCCGCGGCCCTGAAGCTTTCTTT	CASSLFRGPEAFF
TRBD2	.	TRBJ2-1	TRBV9	TGTGCCAGCAGCGGAGCGGGAGATCGGGGGGTTAGGTTCTTC	CASSGAGDRGVRFF
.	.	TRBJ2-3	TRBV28	TGTGCCAGCAGTTTAAAAGCGGACAGCACAGATACGCAGTATTTT	CASSLKADSTDTQYF
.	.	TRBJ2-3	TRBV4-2	TGTGCCAGCAGCCAAGCTCCAGACACAGATACGCAGTATTTT	CASSQAPDTDTQYF
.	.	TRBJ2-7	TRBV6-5	TGTGCCAGCAGTCTCCCCCGGACAGATTCAGATGTGGAGTACTTC	CASSLPRTDSDVEYF
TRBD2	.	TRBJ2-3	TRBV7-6	TGTGCCAGCAGCTTAGAGGCTAGCGGGAGGGCCGTAAATACGCAGTATTTT	CASSLEASGRAVNTQYF
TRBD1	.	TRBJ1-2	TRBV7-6	TGTGCCAGCAGCTCGGACAGGGGGCTTGGCTACACCTTC	CASSSDRGLGYTF
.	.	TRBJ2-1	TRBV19	TGTGCCAGTAGTCGACGGGGAGGGGGTCGCAATGAGCAGTTCTTC	CASSRRGGGRNEQFF
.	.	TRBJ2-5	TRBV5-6	TGTGCCAGCAGCCCTATCGCCAGGGAGACCCAGTACTTC	CASSPIARETQYF
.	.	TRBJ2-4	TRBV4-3	TGCGCCAGCAGCCCCCCCTGGGGGGACAGAGGGATCAAAAACATTCAGTACTTC	CASSPPWGDRGIKNIQYF
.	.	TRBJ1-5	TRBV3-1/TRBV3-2	TGTGCCAGCAGCCCTGACAGGAATCAGCCCCAGCATTTT	CASSPDRNQPQHF
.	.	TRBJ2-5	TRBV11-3	TGTGCCAGCAGCTTGCGTCAAGAGACCCAGTACTTC	CASSLRQETQYF
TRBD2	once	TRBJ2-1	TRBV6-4	TGTGCCAGCAGTGATAGGTCTAGCGGTAACAATGAGCAGTTCTTC	CASSDRSSGNNEQFF
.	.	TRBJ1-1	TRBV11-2	TGTGCCAGCAGCAACTTTCCTATGAACACTGAAGCTTTCTTT	CASSNFPMNTEAFF
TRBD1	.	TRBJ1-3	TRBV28	TGTGCCAGCATATCCTCGAGGGGGACAGTCCGCCTGCTTCTCAGGGACACCATATATTTT	CASISSRGTVRLLLRDTIYF
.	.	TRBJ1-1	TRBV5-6	TGTGCCAGCAGCTCATCAGGGTTGGCTTTCTTT	CASSSSGLAFF
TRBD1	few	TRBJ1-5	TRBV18	TGTGCCAGCTCAACAGGACAGGGGAATCAGCCCCAGCATTTT	CASSTGQGNQPQHF
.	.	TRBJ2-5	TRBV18	TGTGCCAGCTCATCGACTAACAGGGTGGAAGAGACCCAGTACTTC	CASSSTNRVEETQYF
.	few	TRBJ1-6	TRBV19	TGTGCCAGTAGCTGGCGGGCGGACCCAAATTCACCCCTCCACTTT	CASSWRADPNSPLHF
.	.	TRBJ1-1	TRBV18	TGTGCCAGCTCACCAAGGGTCCAAAAGGGGATGAACACTGAAGCTTTCTTT	CASSPRVQKGMNTEAFF
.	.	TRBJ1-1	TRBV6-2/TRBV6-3	TGTGCCAGCAGTTACCAGTACACTGAAGCTTTCTTT	CASSYQYTEAFF
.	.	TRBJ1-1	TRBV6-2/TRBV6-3	TGTGCCAGCAGTCTCGGACAGCGAAGCGGTGCTTTCTTT	CASSLGQRSGAFF
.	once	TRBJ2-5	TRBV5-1	TGCGCCAGCAGCTTGGCCTCTTCAGGGGGGGAGACCCAGTACTTC	CASSLASSGGETQYF
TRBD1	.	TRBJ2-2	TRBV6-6	TGTGCCAGCAGCCTGACAGGGAGTAGGAACACCGGGGAGCTGTTTTTT	CASSLTGSRNTGELFF
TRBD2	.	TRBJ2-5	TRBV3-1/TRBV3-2	TGTGCCAGCAGCGCCCGGACTAGCGGGGGAGGTGAGACCCAGTACTTC	CASSARTSGGGETQYF
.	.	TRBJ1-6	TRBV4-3	TGCGCCAGCAGCCGCGGCAGGGAAAAGTCCCTTAATTCACCCCTCCACTTT	CASSRGREKSLNSPLHF
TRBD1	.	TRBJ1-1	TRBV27	TGTGCCAGCGGGGACAGGGCCACTGAAGCTTTCTTT	CASGDRATEAFF
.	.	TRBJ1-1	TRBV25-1	TGTGCCAGCAGTGAGCCCGGGACACTGAACACTGAAGCTTTCTTT	CASSEPGTLNTEAFF
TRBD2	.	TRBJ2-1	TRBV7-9	TGTGCCAGCAGCCCATGGCGGCCAGCGGGAGGCTTCTCCTACAATGAGCAGTTCTTC	CASSPWRPAGGFSYNEQFF
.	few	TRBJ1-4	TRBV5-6	TGTGCCAGCAGCTTGGACAGCTATGAAAAACTGTTTTTT	CASSLDSYEKLFF
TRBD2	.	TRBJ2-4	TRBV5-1	TGCGCCAGCAGCTTTCAGAGCGGGGGGGGAAACATTCAGTACTTC	CASSFQSGGGNIQYF
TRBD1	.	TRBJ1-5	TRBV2	TGTGCCAGCAGCCTCGACAGGGGGCAGGGACAGCCCCAGCATTTT	CASSLDRGQGQPQHF
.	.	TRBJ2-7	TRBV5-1	TGCGCCAGCAGCTTGAGGGGCTCCTACGAGCAGTACTTC	CASSLRGSYEQYF
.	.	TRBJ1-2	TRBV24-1	TGTGCCACCAGTGATTGGCAGGGCGACGGCTACACCTTC	CATSDWQGDGYTF
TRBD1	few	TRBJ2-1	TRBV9	TGTGCCAGCAGCGCTAGACAGGGGAATGAGCAGTTCTTC	CASSARQGNEQFF
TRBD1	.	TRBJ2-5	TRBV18	TGTGCCAGCTCACCACCTACGGACAGGGCTACCCAGTACTTC	CASSPPTDRATQYF
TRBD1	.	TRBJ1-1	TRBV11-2	TGTGCCAGCAGCTCCCGGGACAGGGCGGTTTACACTGAAGCTTTCTTT	CASSSRDRAVYTEAFF
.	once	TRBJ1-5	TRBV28	TGTGCCAGCAGTTTGGGGGGAGGGGTCAATCAGCCCCAGCATTTT	CASSLGGGVNQPQHF
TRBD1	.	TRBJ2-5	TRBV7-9	TGTGCCAGCAGCTTAGTACCGGGACAGGGGGAAGAGACCCAGTACTTC	CASSLVPGQGEETQYF